The 9 T cell receptor beta chains in this list originate from one sample, sequenced in a study of blood T cell repertoires in COVID-19. Clones were read by immunoSEQ multiplex PCR, and TCRdb kept only the in-frame ones, dropping some. The sample yields 140,000 to 150,000 clones, around 80% seen once. The sample taken for sequencing was PBMCs or T cells enriched from blood (not recorded which). Source of these receptors: a woman aged 45-65 years who had recovered from COVID-19.

The chain is built from TRBV28 and TRBJ1-2; D ambiguous. The germline V and J ends were trimmed by 8 bases and 2 bases, with 15 bases remaining between them. The CDR3 runs to 14 residues. Per germline, CDR1 MDHEN and CDR2 SYDVKM. For the CDR3, the DNA is TGTGCCAGCCTAGAGAGCGAAAAAAACTATGGCTACACCTTC. It encodes CASLESEKNYGYTF.

V gene TRBV2 combines with J gene TRBJ1-3, with D perhaps matching TRBD1 (6 bases). Deletions cut 7 bases from V and 3 bases from J, with 22 bases between. The CDR3 runs to 17 residues. The V gene's germline CDR1 is SNHLY and CDR2 FYNNEI. CDR3 coding DNA: TGTGCCAGCATCCGAGGGGGTGACACGAAGGGTGGAAACACCATATATTTT. It codes for CASIRGGDTKGGNTIYF.

V is TRBV6-5 and J is TRBJ2-3; 9 nucleotides line up with TRBD1. This CDR3 has 12 residues. The trim removed 8 bases at V and 7 bases at J, leaving 4 bases unmatched. Per the germline V gene, CDR1 is MNHEY and CDR2 is SVGAGI. The CDR3 DNA sequence: TGTGCCAGCGGACAGGGGTTAAATACGCAGTATTTT. It is translated as CASGQGLNTQYF.

The genes are TRBV2 and TRBJ2-7; 9 bases align to TRBD1. The CDR3 contains 14 residues. Germline lookup yields CDR1 SNHLY and CDR2 FYNNEI. Trimming removed 5 bases from V and 1 base from J; junction bases left unmatched: 3. In DNA, the CDR3 is TGTGCCAGCAGTTGGGGACAGGGATCCTACGAGCAGTACTTC. Residues: CASSWGQGSYEQYF.

V is TRBV29-1 and J is TRBJ2-1, with 7 bases matching TRBD2. This CDR3 contains 12 residues. Germline lookup yields CDR1 SQVTM and CDR2 ANQGSEA. Trimming at V came to 7 bases and at J to 8 bases, leaving 8 bases not matched to a gene. CDR3 DNA sequence: TGCAGCGGCAGACTAGCATCAGATGAGCAGTTCTTC. This sequence encodes CSGRLASDEQFF.

This sequence joins TRBV6-2 or TRBV6-3 and TRBJ2-7; 7 nucleotides line up with TRBD1. V shed 4 bases, J shed 0 bases, and the junction held 12 bases outside the gene matches. Germline lookup yields CDR1 MNHEY and CDR2 SVGEGT. This CDR3 region has 17 residues. The CDR3 reads CASSSWDRNSVSYEQYF. CDR3 bases: TGTGCCAGCAGTTCTTGGGACAGAAATTCCGTCTCCTACGAGCAGTACTTC.

CDR3 nucleotide sequence: TGTGCCAGCAGCGGGGCAGGCCAGAGGAGCCGGAACGAGCAGTACTTC. Amino acids: CASSGAGQRSRNEQYF. V usage is TRBV11-2 and J usage is TRBJ2-7; weak D call: TRBD1 (5 bases). The germline V and J ends were trimmed by 5 bases and 5 bases, with 22 bases remaining between them. This CDR3 is built from 16 residues. Germline V gene sequence: CDR1 SGHAT, CDR2 FQNNGV. Full variable domain (outside the CDR3, taken from reference TRBV11-2 and TRBJ2-7): EAGVAQSPRYKIIEKRQSVAFWCNPISGHATLYWYQQILGQGPKLLIQFQNNGVVDDSQLPKDRFSAERLKGVDSTLKIQPAKLEDSAVYLCASSGAGQRSRNEQYFGPGTRLTVT.

V usage is TRBV6-2 or TRBV6-3 and J usage is TRBJ2-7, with 7 bases matching TRBD2. The CDR3 totals 17 residues. V shed 2 bases, J shed 3 bases, and the junction held 13 bases outside the gene matches. Germline CDR1 and CDR2: MNHEY and SVGEGT. CDR3 coding DNA: TGTGCCAGCAGTTACCCGTCTGTGGGGAGGGAATTCTACGAGCAGTACTTC. Amino acid sequence: CASSYPSVGREFYEQYF.

CDR3: CASRGRSLNTEAFF. The CDR3 nucleotides read TGTGCCAGCAGGGGCAGAAGTCTTAACACTGAAGCTTTCTTT. This sequence joins TRBV2 and TRBJ1-1; D remains ambiguous. The CDR3 contains 14 residues. Germline CDR1 SNHLY, CDR2 FYNNEI. The V end lost 6 bases, the J end lost 2 bases, and 13 bases lay between the germline ends. Filled out from reference TRBV2 and TRBJ1-1, the complete variable domain reads EPEVTQTPSHQVTQMGQEVILRCVPISNHLYFYWYRQILGQKVEFLVSFYNNEISEKSEIFDDQFSVERPDGSNFTLKIRSTKLEDSAMYFCASRGRSLNTEAFFGQGTRLTVV.